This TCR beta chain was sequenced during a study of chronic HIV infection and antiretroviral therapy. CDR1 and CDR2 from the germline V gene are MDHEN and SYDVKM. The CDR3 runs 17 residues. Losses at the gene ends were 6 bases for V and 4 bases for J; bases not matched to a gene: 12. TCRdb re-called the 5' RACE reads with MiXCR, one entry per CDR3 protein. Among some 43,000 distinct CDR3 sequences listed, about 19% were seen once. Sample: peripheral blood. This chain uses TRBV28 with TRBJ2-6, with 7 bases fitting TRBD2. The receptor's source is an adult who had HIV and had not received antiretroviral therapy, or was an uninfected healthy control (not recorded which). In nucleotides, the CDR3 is TGTGCCAGCAGCCCCCAGAGGGGAGGGCCCGGGGCCAACGTCCTGACTTTC. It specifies CASSPQRGGPGANVLTF.